Shown below are 17 T cell receptor beta chains from a single sample sequenced in a study of identical twins. MiXCR, applied by TCRdb to the 5' RACE reads, yields one record per CDR3 protein. The sample includes roughly 770,000 distinct CDR3 sequences, 15% to 20% of them seen just once. This sample was shared with a second study, whose subject was T cells expressing NK-cell markers.

The specimen sequenced was PBMCs. All receptors derive from a young woman in good health.

This clonotype was found a few times. This chain links TRBV6-1 with TRBJ2-5; 7 nucleotides match TRBD2. The length of the CDR3 is 13 residues. V shed 4 bases and J 3 bases; nucleotides not matched to a gene: 2. Germline CDR1 MNHNS, CDR2 SASEGT. CDR3: CASSAGGKETQYF. CDR3 bases: TGTGCCAGCAGTGCGGGGGGTAAAGAGACCCAGTACTTC.

The chain joins TRBV7-9 to TRBJ1-1; possibly TRBD1 for D (6 bases). The V gene's germline CDR1 is SEHNR and CDR2 FQNEAQ (reference sequence). The CDR3 spans 13 residues. The V end lost 8 bases, the J end lost 0 bases, and 10 bases lay between the germline ends. Written as DNA, the CDR3 is TGTGCCAGCGCAGGGGAGATGAACACTGAAGCTTTCTTT. It translates to CASAGEMNTEAFF.

This clonotype has a handful of counts. V gene TRBV12-3 or TRBV12-4 combines with J gene TRBJ1-3; D unresolved. This CDR3 comprises 13 residues. Trimming pared 7 bases from V and 3 bases from J, leaving 10 bases between. The CDR3 loop is CASNPGGGNTIYF. The CDR3 DNA sequence: TGTGCCAGCAACCCAGGTGGTGGAAACACCATATATTTT.

This clonotype was seen only a few times. The rearrangement links TRBV5-1 to TRBJ2-6; D is possibly TRBD1 (5 bases). Germline V CDR1 and CDR2: SGHRS, YFSETQ. The CDR3 runs 17 residues. Trimming cost V 2 bases and J 2 bases, with 14 bases left between them. CDR3 in amino acids: CASSLTLTVAGANVLTF. The DNA of the CDR3 is TGCGCCAGCAGCTTAACCCTGACAGTGGCTGGGGCCAACGTCCTGACTTTC.

J is TRBJ2-3 and V is TRBV12-3 or TRBV12-4; 7 positions agree with TRBD2. This CDR3 contains 14 residues. J lost 4 bases, V lost 4 bases, and 5 bases had no gene match. The CDR3 DNA reads as TGTGCCAGCAGTTGGGGAGGGGTCGCAGATACGCAGTATTTT. Translation: CASSWGGVADTQYF.

A few counts support this clonotype. J is TRBJ1-1 and V is TRBV20-1; possibly TRBD1 for D (6 bases). Germline lookup yields CDR1 DFQATT and CDR2 SNEGSKA (reference sequence). The CDR3 contains 12 residues. The V gene lost 2 bases and the J gene lost 8 bases, with 12 bases spanning the gap. This chain's CDR3 is CSARHQTGEAFF. In nucleotides, the CDR3 is TGCAGTGCTAGACACCAGACAGGAGAAGCTTTCTTT.

Only a few counts were recorded for this clonotype. The rearrangement uses TRBV7-6 and TRBJ2-1; perhaps TRBD2 as D (6 bases). CDR1 and CDR2 (germline): SGHVS, FNYEAQ. The CDR3 covers 18 residues. V lost 1 base, J lost 0 bases, and 16 bases lay in between. For the CDR3, the DNA is TGTGCCAGCAGCTTAGTTGGAGGGCGGGCGGTCTCCTACAATGAGCAGTTCTTC. This translates into CASSLVGGRAVSYNEQFF.

This clonotype was counted only a few times. The gene calls are TRBV3-1 and TRBJ2-1, with 9 bases matching TRBD2. The CDR3 totals 16 residues. Germline V CDR1 and CDR2: LGHDT, YNNKEL (reference sequence). The V gene end was trimmed by 3 bases and the J gene end by 7 bases; junction bases not matched to a gene: 10. CDR3 sequence: CASSHEVAGAGNEQFF. The CDR3 DNA sequence: TGTGCCAGCAGCCATGAGGTAGCGGGGGCTGGTAATGAGCAGTTCTTC.

This clonotype was counted between two and nine times. The chain is built from TRBV27 and TRBJ2-7; TRBD2 might be the D (6 bases). The V and J ends lost 6 bases and 3 bases respectively, with 24 bases between them. CDR1 is MNHEY, CDR2 SMNVEV, per germline (reference sequence). CDR3 size: 17 residues. CDR3 loop: CASRVRGQLADSYEQYF. DNA of the CDR3: TGTGCCAGCAGAGTCCGGGGCCAACTAGCAGATAGCTACGAGCAGTACTTC.

A remark on this clonotype: A junction end diverges from the germline sequence, so it may reflect a read error. V usage is TRBV7-3 and J usage is TRBJ2-7; 7 bases align to TRBD1. Germline loops: CDR1 SGHTA, CDR2 FQGTGA. This CDR3 is 13 amino acids long. Here the CDR3 reads CASSLRRGDSRHF. The CDR3 DNA reads TGTGCCAGCAGCTTAAGGAGAGGGGACAGCAGGCACTTC.

The sample holds a few counts of this clonotype. V is TRBV20-1 and J is TRBJ2-7; D not resolved. V was pared by 3 bases and J by 2 bases, with 14 bases between. Germline loops: CDR1 DFQATT, CDR2 SNEGSKA (reference sequence). The length of the CDR3 is 14 residues. This chain's CDR3 is CSASKNPIPYEQYF. In DNA, the CDR3 is TGCAGTGCTAGTAAAAACCCGATCCCCTACGAGCAGTACTTC.

V gene TRBV30 combines with J gene TRBJ2-3; 7 bases fit TRBD2. Trimming removed 2 bases from V and 1 base from J; junction bases left unmatched: 6. The CDR3 is 15 residues long. CDR1 and CDR2 (germline): GTSNPN, SVGIG (reference sequence). Here the CDR3 DNA reads TGTGCCTGGAGTAGACTAGCTGTCGGCACAGATACGCAGTATTTT. Its translation: CAWSRLAVGTDTQYF.

The table lists this clonotype with a few counts. This rearrangement joins TRBV20-1 to TRBJ1-2, with D perhaps matching TRBD1 (5 bases). The CDR3 is 14 amino acids. Germline-derived CDR1 and CDR2 are DFQATT and SNEGSKA (reference sequence). V lost 1 base and J 3 bases, leaving 12 bases between the germline ends. The CDR3 nucleotides are TGCAGTGCTAGAGTGCCCGGGACGGACTATGGCTACACCTTC. The encoded protein is CSARVPGTDYGYTF.

In its sample, this clonotype was seen a few times. The chain joins TRBV15 to TRBJ2-7; a weak D match, TRBD1 (6 bases). CDR3 size: 14 residues. Germline V gives CDR1 LNHNV, CDR2 YYDKDF (reference sequence). V lost 1 base and J lost 1, with 8 bases in between. DNA of the CDR3: TGTGCCACCAGCAGAGTAGGGGGATCCTACGAGCAGTACTTC. This codes for CATSRVGGSYEQYF.

The chain's CDR3 is CASTSTGGHTDTQYF. Here the CDR3 DNA reads TGTGCCAGCACCTCTACCGGGGGACACACAGATACGCAGTATTTT. This chain links TRBV12-3 or TRBV12-4 with TRBJ2-3; D is possibly TRBD1 or TRBD2 (6 bases each). The CDR3 consists of 15 residues. Trimming shortened V by 7 bases and J by 2 bases, and 16 bases separated the two germline ends.

This clonotype was recorded a few times. The gene calls are TRBV12-3 or TRBV12-4 and TRBJ2-7; maybe TRBD2 (5 bases). V was trimmed by 7 bases and J by 6 bases, leaving 16 bases between them. CDR3 length: 13 residues. The CDR3 region is CASTKWGASEQYF. CDR3 DNA sequence: TGTGCCAGCACCAAATGGGGAGCTAGCGAGCAGTACTTC.

Written as DNA, the CDR3 is TGCAGTGCGAACGAGGGGCCCACAGATACGCAGTATTTT. It translates to CSANEGPTDTQYF. V is TRBV20-1 and J is TRBJ2-3; perhaps D is TRBD1 or TRBD2 (5 bases each). The germline CDR1 and CDR2 sequences are DFQATT and SNEGSKA (reference sequence). The CDR3 has 13 amino acids. V was cut by 6 bases and J by 2 bases, with 12 bases left in between.